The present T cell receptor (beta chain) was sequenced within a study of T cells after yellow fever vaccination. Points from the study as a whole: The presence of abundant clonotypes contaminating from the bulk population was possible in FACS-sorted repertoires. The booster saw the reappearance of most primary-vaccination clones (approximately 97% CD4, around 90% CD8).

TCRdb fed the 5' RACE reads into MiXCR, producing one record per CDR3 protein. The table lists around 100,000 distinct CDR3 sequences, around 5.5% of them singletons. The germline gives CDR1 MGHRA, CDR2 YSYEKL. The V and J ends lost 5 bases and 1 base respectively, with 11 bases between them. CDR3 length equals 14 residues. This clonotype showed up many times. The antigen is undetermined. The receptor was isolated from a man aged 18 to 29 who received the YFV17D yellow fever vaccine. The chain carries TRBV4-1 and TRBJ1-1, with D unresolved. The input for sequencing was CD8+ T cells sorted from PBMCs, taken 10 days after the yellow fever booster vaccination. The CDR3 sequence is CASSSFRTNTEAFF. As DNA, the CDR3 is TGCGCCAGCAGCTCTTTCAGGACGAACACTGAAGCTTTCTTT.